The sequence of this T cell receptor (beta chain) was determined in a study of T cell responses to AZD1222 COVID-19 vaccine. Findings and caveats of the study: Baseline seropositivity characterized only six AZD1222 recipients.

Worth noting for this clone: No antigen is known for it.

With 8 bases clipped from V and 5 bases from J, the junction kept 8 bases outside the gene matches. Germline V lookup: CDR1 KGHSH, CDR2 LQKENI. There are 14 residues in the CDR3. Measured with immunoSEQ multiplex PCR; TCRdb has only the in-frame clones, and not every one. Of about 83,000 clones in the sample, roughly 86% were seen once. The J gene is TRBJ2-2, the V gene TRBV18; 7 nucleotides match TRBD1. The receptor was derived from an adult in good health. Sequencing was performed on peripheral blood, taken on day 0 of AZD1222 vaccination. CDR3 protein: CASRRDRNTGELFF. CDR3 sequence (DNA): TGTGCCAGCCGCCGGGACAGAAATACCGGGGAGCTGTTTTTT.